One and the same sample provided the 32 T cell receptor beta chains below, sequenced in a study of T-cell reconstitution after alpha-beta-depleted transplantation in children (dated by TCRdb to the mid-2010s). Library prep was done by PCR. Sequencing relied on an Illumina HiSeq 2500. To normalize quantification of the TCRbeta repertoire, the TCR libraries were built with molecular barcoding that relied on unique molecular identifiers. TCRdb reworked the public reads: Q25 trimming with fastp, MiXCR clone assembly, productive beta chains retained. Each record represents a unique CDR3 protein, reported with the most common genes and DNA among its rows. For this sample there are some 220,000 distinct CDR3 sequences; 8% to 10% appear just once. The ten top clones hold 6.2% of the sample. The material sequenced was PBMCs from the stem cell graft donor, taken from the stem cell graft. These receptors were taken from a human donor who donated a stem cell graft to a child with acute lymphoblastic leukemia.

This clonotype was counted a few times. The V and J genes are TRBV5-1 and TRBJ2-3; 8 nucleotides align to TRBD1. The J segment lost 6 bases and the V segment lost 0 bases, leaving 9 bases of the junction unmatched. CDR1 and CDR2 from the germline V gene are SGHRS and YFSETQ. The CDR3 loop spans 16 amino acids. The CDR3 DNA reads as TGCGCCAGCAGCTTGGGAGACAGGGGACGCGCGGATACGCAGTATTTT. Translating gives CASSLGDRGRADTQYF.

This clonotype was counted only a few times. V is TRBV3-1 and J is TRBJ2-7; 7 nucleotides line up with TRBD1. Looked up from germline, CDR1 is LGHDT and CDR2 is YNNKEL (reference sequence). The V gene end was trimmed by 4 bases and the J gene end by 1 base; junction bases not matched to a gene: 4. This CDR3 contains 14 residues. The CDR3 loop reads CASSPRQGSYEQYF. CDR3 DNA sequence: TGTGCCAGCAGCCCCCGACAGGGATCCTACGAGCAGTACTTC.

The chain combines TRBV12-3 or TRBV12-4 with TRBJ1-4; TRBD1 is a possible D gene (6 bases). The V and J ends lost 1 base and 7 bases respectively, with 13 bases between them. There are 15 residues in the CDR3. This CDR3 reads CASSLGDRSTEKLFF. The CDR3 DNA reads TGTGCCAGCAGTTTAGGAGACAGGAGTACTGAAAAACTGTTTTTT.

V usage is TRBV12-3 or TRBV12-4 and J usage is TRBJ1-2; TRBD1 might be the D (6 bases). CDR3 size: 13 residues. V lost 6 bases to trimming and J lost 0 bases, with 8 bases between them. The CDR3, as DNA: TGTGCCAGCAGACGACAGGCTAACTATGGCTACACCTTC. Translated, it gives CASRRQANYGYTF.

The rearrangement links TRBV7-6 to TRBJ1-1; tentative D call: TRBD1 (5 bases). The germline V and J ends were trimmed by 4 bases and 3 bases, with 27 bases remaining between them. From germline, CDR1 is SGHVS and CDR2 FNYEAQ. The CDR3 runs to 19 residues. The CDR3: CASSSGEFRGTQTYTEAFF. The CDR3 nucleotides are TGTGCCAGCAGCTCCGGGGAATTCCGGGGCACCCAAACCTACACTGAAGCTTTCTTT.

In this sample, this clonotype turned up many times. The J gene is TRBJ2-1, the V gene TRBV12-3 or TRBV12-4; D perhaps matches TRBD2 (7 bases). This CDR3 is built from 14 residues. Between the trimmed V and J ends, which lost 0 bases and 9 bases, there was a span of 12 bases. This CDR3 reads CASSLAGGPGEQFF. CDR3 DNA sequence: TGTGCCAGCAGTTTAGCGGGGGGGCCGGGTGAGCAGTTCTTC.

This clonotype has only a few counts. The V gene is TRBV6-1, the J gene TRBJ2-3, with D perhaps TRBD1 (5 bases). V lost 7 bases and J 2 bases, leaving 10 bases between the germline ends. The CDR3 is 13 amino acids. The germline V gene encodes CDR1 MNHNS and CDR2 SASEGT. Here the CDR3 DNA reads TGTGCCAGCAACCCAGGGTTCACAGATACGCAGTATTTT. This encodes CASNPGFTDTQYF.

This clonotype was recorded many times. The rearrangement links TRBV21-1 to TRBJ2-7. TRBV21-1 counts as a pseudogene. CDR3 length: 16 amino acids. CDR3 amino acids: CASSRNRHFKSYEQYF. CDR3 nucleotides: TGTGCCAGCAGCCGCAACCGACATTTCAAATCCTACGAGCAGTACTTC.

The chain couples TRBV7-9 to TRBJ1-2, with D hard to call. Germline values: CDR1 SEHNR, CDR2 FQNEAQ (reference sequence). V was pared by 5 bases and J by 2 bases, with 12 bases between. The CDR3 length is 14 residues. This CDR3 is CASSPGHVNYGYTF. The CDR3 DNA follows: TGTGCCAGCAGCCCCGGGCACGTAAACTATGGCTACACCTTC.

The chain joins TRBV19 to TRBJ1-1, with a possible D match to TRBD1 (6 bases). The CDR3 runs to 11 residues. In germline, CDR1 is LNHDA, CDR2 SQIVND (reference sequence). Trimming shortened V by 3 bases and J by 11 bases, and 10 bases separated the two germline ends. CDR3 nucleotide sequence: TGTGCCAGTAGTATGGGACAACGGGCTTTCTTT. It yields the protein CASSMGQRAFF.

This clonotype was recorded at least ten times. CDR3 amino acids: CASSPGTTQNTEAFF. CDR3 coding DNA: TGTGCCAGCAGCCCAGGGACAACTCAGAACACTGAAGCTTTCTTT. J is TRBJ1-1 and V is TRBV3-1, with D possibly matching TRBD1 (6 bases). The CDR3 sequence is 15 residues long. In germline, CDR1 is LGHDT, CDR2 YNNKEL (reference sequence). Between the trimmed V and J ends, which lost 4 bases and 1 base, there was a span of 13 bases. Combining the CDR3 with reference TRBV3-1 and TRBJ1-1 gives the whole variable domain DTAVSQTPKYLVTQMGNDKSIKCEQNLGHDTMYWYKQDSKKFLKIMFSYNNKELIINETVPNRFSPKSPDKAHLNLHINSLELGDSAVYFCASSPGTTQNTEAFFGQGTRLTVV.

In this sample, this clonotype turned up many times. This sequence joins TRBV12-3 or TRBV12-4 and TRBJ2-7; TRBD2 might be the D (5 bases). The germline V and J ends were trimmed by 8 bases and 2 bases, with 13 bases remaining between them. This CDR3 region has 13 residues. CDR3 coding DNA: TGTGCCAGCGTGGTAGACTACCCCTACGAGCAGTACTTC. It codes for CASVVDYPYEQYF.

This clonotype was detected once. The chain carries TRBV3-1 and TRBJ1-1; the D gene is possibly TRBD1 (5 bases). With 0 bases removed from V and 10 bases from J, the gap between germline ends came to 27 bases. From germline, CDR1 is LGHDT and CDR2 YNNKEL (reference sequence). This CDR3 spans 18 amino acids. The CDR3 DNA sequence: TGTGCCAGCAGCCAAGACGACCTACCGGGACGGCCGCGTGTAGTAGCTTTCTTT. This codes for CASSQDDLPGRPRVVAFF. Using reference TRBV3-1 and TRBJ1-1 for the parts outside the CDR3, the full variable domain is DTAVSQTPKYLVTQMGNDKSIKCEQNLGHDTMYWYKQDSKKFLKIMFSYNNKELIINETVPNRFSPKSPDKAHLNLHINSLELGDSAVYFCASSQDDLPGRPRVVAFFGQGTRLTVV.

This clonotype has only a few counts. The chain has TRBV24-1 and TRBJ1-2, with TRBD1 identical over 7 bases. Germline V gives CDR1 KGHDR, CDR2 SFDVKD. The junction had 6 bases not matched to a gene; V was cut back by 10 bases and J by 2 bases. The CDR3 is 13 amino acids. The chain's CDR3 is CATRQGRNYGYTF. The CDR3 DNA reads TGTGCCACGAGACAGGGAAGGAACTATGGCTACACCTTC.

This clonotype occurred many times. The chain carries TRBV18 and TRBJ2-7, with a possible D match to TRBD2 (5 bases). The CDR3 totals 15 residues. The V end lost 6 bases, the J end lost 0 bases, and 15 bases lay between the germline ends. Germline-derived CDR1 and CDR2 are KGHSH and LQKENI. CDR3 residues: CASSPPGSVSYEQYF. DNA of the CDR3: TGTGCCAGCTCCCCTCCGGGGAGCGTCTCCTACGAGCAGTACTTC.

This clonotype was observed at least ten times. The genes are TRBV7-9 and TRBJ2-7; possibly TRBD1 or TRBD2 for D (5 bases each). CDR1 is SEHNR and CDR2 is FQNEAQ in the germline V gene (reference sequence). The CDR3 sequence is 16 residues long. Trimming cost V 5 bases and J 2 bases, with 19 bases left between them. The CDR3 DNA reads as TGTGCCAGCAGCCCTCCTCGGGGCAGAGTGACCTACGAGCAGTACTTC. It is translated as CASSPPRGRVTYEQYF.

V usage is TRBV5-1 and J usage is TRBJ2-4; the match to TRBD1 covers 9 bases. Looked up from germline, CDR1 is SGHRS and CDR2 is YFSETQ. The J segment lost 0 bases and the V segment lost 0 bases, leaving 13 bases of the junction unmatched. The CDR3 is made up of 20 amino acids. The CDR3 spells CASSLDRTGENSLAKNIQYF. The CDR3 DNA is TGCGCCAGCAGCTTGGATCGGACAGGGGAAAATTCTCTAGCCAAAAACATTCAGTACTTC.

In its sample, this clonotype was seen a few times. The chain combines TRBV19 with TRBJ2-1; D unclear. In germline, CDR1 is LNHDA, CDR2 SQIVND (reference sequence). Trimming cost V 3 bases and J 4 bases, with 7 bases left between them. CDR3 size: 13 residues. The CDR3 DNA is TGTGCCAGTAGTATGAGAGGATACAATGAGCAGTTCTTC. Its translation is CASSMRGYNEQFF.

At least ten counts were recorded for this clonotype. The CDR3 region is CASSLYSPGVSLGGRSREQYF. CDR3 coding DNA: TGTGCCAGCAGCTTGTACAGCCCCGGGGTCAGCCTAGGAGGTAGGAGTAGGGAGCAGTACTTC. V usage is TRBV5-6 and J usage is TRBJ2-7, with D maybe TRBD2 (5 bases). CDR1 is SGHDT, CDR2 YYEEEE, per germline. The CDR3 runs to 21 residues. V lost 1 base to trimming and J lost 7 bases, with 36 bases between them.

The chain links TRBV4-2 to TRBJ2-3; tentatively, D is TRBD1 (5 bases). Germline CDR1 reads LGHNA; CDR2 reads YNFKEQ. The CDR3 covers 12 residues. The V gene lost 6 bases and the J gene lost 6 bases, with 10 bases spanning the gap. The chain's CDR3 is CASSQRGDTQYF. Here the CDR3 DNA reads TGTGCCAGCAGTCAAAGGGGCGATACGCAGTATTTT.

This chain joins TRBV6-1 and TRBJ2-6, with 9 nucleotides matching TRBD1. Trimming at V came to 7 bases and at J to 2 bases, leaving 6 bases not matched to a gene. Germline V CDR1 and CDR2: MNHNS, SASEGT. This CDR3 is built from 16 residues. The CDR3 here is CASTRGTGTGANVLTF. In nucleotides, the CDR3 is TGTGCCAGCACCCGCGGGACAGGGACTGGGGCCAACGTCCTGACTTTC.

This clonotype has at least ten counts. V usage is TRBV19 and J usage is TRBJ1-6; D is perhaps TRBD1 (5 bases). The CDR3 runs 14 residues. With 2 bases removed from V and 9 bases from J, the gap between germline ends came to 11 bases. Germline V CDR1 and CDR2: LNHDA, SQIVND (reference sequence). The DNA of the CDR3 is TGTGCCAGTAGTATACCCTTGAGGGGTTCACCCCTCCACTTT. Its translation is CASSIPLRGSPLHF.

The table lists this clonotype with many counts. The chain couples TRBV5-1 to TRBJ1-4; D possibly corresponds to TRBD1 (5 bases). V dropped 8 bases and J dropped 0 bases, with 11 bases sitting between them. The CDR3 extends over 14 amino acids. Germline V lookup: CDR1 SGHRS, CDR2 YFSETQ. The DNA of the CDR3 is TGCGCCAGTTCCAGGGACTCAACTAATGAAAAACTGTTTTTT. Translated, it gives CASSRDSTNEKLFF.

For the CDR3, the DNA is TGTGCCATCAGTCCCCAGGGGGGCGGTGAAGAGACCCAGTACTTC. Protein sequence: CAISPQGGGEETQYF. V gene TRBV10-3 combines with J gene TRBJ2-5; TRBD1 might be the D (7 bases). Trimming left V 5 bases short and J 3 bases short, with 16 bases between. The CDR3 covers 15 residues. Germline V gene lookup returns CDR1 ENHRY and CDR2 SYGVKD.

This clonotype was seen a few times. The chain is built from TRBV7-6 and TRBJ2-7; unclear D gene. Trimming cost V 5 bases and J 3 bases, with 11 bases left between them. Germline CDR1 reads SGHVS; CDR2 reads FNYEAQ. The CDR3 contains 13 residues. Written as DNA, the CDR3 is TGTGCCAGCAGCCCGACGGAGAACTACGAGCAGTACTTC. This translates into CASSPTENYEQYF.

V usage is TRBV3-1 and J usage is TRBJ2-3, with 10 bases matching TRBD2. CDR3 length: 14 residues. The germline CDR1 and CDR2 sequences are LGHDT and YNNKEL (reference sequence). V shed 9 bases and J 8 bases; nucleotides not matched to a gene: 11. CDR3 sequence: CASRLAGDPGTQYF. Here the CDR3 DNA reads TGTGCCAGTCGGCTAGCGGGGGATCCGGGTACGCAGTATTTT.

This clonotype has only a few counts. The V and J genes are TRBV20-1 and TRBJ1-2, with D tentatively TRBD1 (6 bases). The germline V gene has CDR1 DFQATT and CDR2 SNEGSKA (reference sequence). Trimming removed 4 bases at V and 4 bases at J, with 13 bases between. The CDR3 runs to 13 residues. The CDR3: CSATKGGAYGYTF. The CDR3 DNA follows: TGCAGTGCTACTAAAGGGGGGGCCTATGGCTACACCTTC.

This clonotype was seen a handful of times. V gene TRBV20-1 combines with J gene TRBJ2-3; no clear D gene. Germline lookup yields CDR1 DFQATT and CDR2 SNEGSKA (reference sequence). Trimming cost V 0 bases and J 0 bases, with 16 bases left between them. This CDR3 has 17 amino acids. Here the CDR3 reads CSARDRTASPSTDTQYF. The DNA of the CDR3 is TGCAGTGCTAGAGACAGGACCGCTTCCCCTAGCACAGATACGCAGTATTTT.

The J gene is TRBJ2-5, the V gene TRBV5-1; 10 nucleotides match TRBD1. The ends lost 3 bases at V and 0 bases at J; junction bases unmatched: 5. Per the germline V gene, CDR1 is SGHRS and CDR2 is YFSETQ. This CDR3 region has 16 residues. The CDR3 region is CASSSGQGYYQETQYF. DNA for the CDR3: TGCGCCAGCAGCTCGGGACAGGGGTACTACCAAGAGACCCAGTACTTC.

This chain uses TRBV27 with TRBJ1-2; 10 bases map to TRBD1. CDR1 MNHEY and CDR2 SMNVEV come from the germline V gene (reference sequence). CDR3 length: 17 amino acids. V lost 6 bases, J lost 5 bases, and 15 bases stayed unmatched. CDR3 DNA sequence: TGTGCCAGCAGGACCCTTTTGATCCGGGACAGGGGTTATGGCTACACCTTC. It yields the protein CASRTLLIRDRGYGYTF.

The chain is built from TRBV7-8 and TRBJ1-2; possibly TRBD1 for D (5 bases). Germline CDR1 is SGHVS and CDR2 is FQNEAQ. The V and J ends lost 5 bases and 3 bases respectively, with 16 bases between them. The CDR3 has 15 residues. CDR3 sequence: CASSEQTASYYGYTF. In nucleotides, the CDR3 is TGTGCCAGCAGCGAACAGACAGCCTCATACTATGGCTACACCTTC.

This clonotype has ten or more counts. The V and J genes are TRBV7-8 and TRBJ1-4; the match to TRBD1 covers 10 bases. The CDR3 is 16 residues long. Germline V gene lookup returns CDR1 SGHVS and CDR2 FQNEAQ. V trimming: 5 bases; J trimming: 6 bases; junction bases outside the gene matches: 9. The CDR3 DNA sequence: TGTGCCAGCAGCCCACGGGCGGGACAGGGGCATGAAAAACTGTTTTTT. Translating it yields CASSPRAGQGHEKLFF.